A selection of T cell receptor beta chains follows, all from one sample in a study of Graves' ophthalmopathy and Graves' hyperthyroidism. MiXCR was run by TCRdb on the multiplex PCR reads, yielding one entry per CDR3 protein. Here the sample spans about 160,000 distinct CDR3 sequences, 37% being singletons. Input material: peripheral blood. All receptors come from a woman in her thirties or forties with Graves' ophthalmopathy. Both conserved end residues are part of each CDR3. The order of the fields is clone size, D gene, CDR3 length, V gene, J gene, CDR3 DNA, CDR3 protein. A D gene is named only where the DNA matches it firmly. Clone size is shown for a subset of rows, as once, few, many or a class of expanded clone.

abundance: many; d_gene: TRBD1; len: 15; v_gene: TRBV6-1; j_gene: TRBJ1-6; CDR3nt: TGTGCCAGCAGTGAAGGACAGGGCAATAATTCACCCCTCCACTTT; CDR3aa: CASSEGQGNNSPLHF
abundance: many; d_gene: -; len: 15; v_gene: TRBV7-2; j_gene: TRBJ2-5; CDR3nt: TGTGCCAGCAGCCCAGGGGACTATCTCCTGGAGACCCAGTACTTC; CDR3aa: CASSPGDYLLETQYF
abundance: many; d_gene: TRBD1; len: 13; v_gene: TRBV30; j_gene: TRBJ1-1; CDR3nt: TGTGCCTGGAGCCGGACAGGGGGCACTGAAGCTTTCTTT; CDR3aa: CAWSRTGGTEAFF
abundance: many; d_gene: -; len: 13; v_gene: TRBV11-1; j_gene: TRBJ1-1; CDR3nt: TGTGCCAGCAGCTTAGTACAGCCAGCTGAAGCTTTCTTT; CDR3aa: CASSLVQPAEAFF
abundance: -; d_gene: -; len: 16; v_gene: TRBV19; j_gene: TRBJ2-7; CDR3nt: TGTGCCAGTGCCAGCGGACTCTCTCCCAATGGAAACGAGCAGTACTTC; CDR3aa: CASASGLSPNGNEQYF
abundance: many; d_gene: -; len: 16; v_gene: TRBV12-3/TRBV12-4; j_gene: TRBJ2-2; CDR3nt: TGTGCCAGCAACCCGACGGGACGAAAGAACACCGGGGAGCTGTTTTTT; CDR3aa: CASNPTGRKNTGELFF
abundance: many; d_gene: -; len: 14; v_gene: TRBV28; j_gene: TRBJ1-6; CDR3nt: TGTGCCAGCAGTTTTCGGGGGTTTAATTCACCCCTCCACTTT; CDR3aa: CASSFRGFNSPLHF
abundance: -; d_gene: -; len: 14; v_gene: TRBV28; j_gene: TRBJ2-7; CDR3nt: TGTGCCAGCAGCTTGACAGGAGAGGGATACGAGCAGTACTTC; CDR3aa: CASSLTGEGYEQYF
abundance: -; d_gene: TRBD2; len: 16; v_gene: TRBV6-1; j_gene: TRBJ2-5; CDR3nt: TGTGCCAGCAGTCGACCGCGGGCGACGGGGGGAGAGACCCAGTACTTC; CDR3aa: CASSRPRATGGETQYF
abundance: -; d_gene: -; len: 15; v_gene: TRBV6-5; j_gene: TRBJ2-7; CDR3nt: TGTGCCAGCAGTTACTTAGGGTCTGCAAGCTACGAGCAGTACTTC; CDR3aa: CASSYLGSASYEQYF
abundance: many; d_gene: -; len: 14; v_gene: TRBV6-1; j_gene: TRBJ2-7; CDR3nt: TGTGCCAGCAGTGAACAGTGGACAGCCTACGAGCAGTACTTC; CDR3aa: CASSEQWTAYEQYF
abundance: -; d_gene: -; len: 14; v_gene: TRBV20-1; j_gene: TRBJ1-2; CDR3nt: TGCAGTGCTAGAGATCATGCGGGGGCGTCTGGCTACACCTTC; CDR3aa: CSARDHAGASGYTF
abundance: many; d_gene: -; len: 14; v_gene: TRBV9; j_gene: TRBJ2-2; CDR3nt: TGTGCCAGCAGCGACTCCCTTCCCTCCGGGGAGCTGTTTTTT; CDR3aa: CASSDSLPSGELFF
abundance: -; d_gene: TRBD1; len: 17; v_gene: TRBV6-1; j_gene: TRBJ1-1; CDR3nt: TGTGCCAGCAGTGAAGCATTGGACAGGGGGCGGTGGACTGAAGCTTTCTTT; CDR3aa: CASSEALDRGRWTEAFF
abundance: -; d_gene: -; len: 16; v_gene: TRBV12-3/TRBV12-4; j_gene: TRBJ1-1; CDR3nt: TGTGCCAGCAGACCTGGGACATTAAACCCTCACACTGAAGCTTTCTTT; CDR3aa: CASRPGTLNPHTEAFF
abundance: -; d_gene: -; len: 14; v_gene: TRBV12-3/TRBV12-4; j_gene: TRBJ1-2; CDR3nt: TGTGCCAGCAGTTTGCCAGGTTCTAACTATGGCTACACCTTC; CDR3aa: CASSLPGSNYGYTF
abundance: few; d_gene: -; len: 13; v_gene: TRBV6-1; j_gene: TRBJ1-1; CDR3nt: TGTGCCAGCGGACCGCAAGTGAACACTGAAGCTTTCTTT; CDR3aa: CASGPQVNTEAFF
abundance: -; d_gene: -; len: 13; v_gene: TRBV6-1; j_gene: TRBJ1-2; CDR3nt: TGTGCCAGCAGCCCCAGCCTAGAGGAAGGCTACACCTTC; CDR3aa: CASSPSLEEGYTF
abundance: -; d_gene: -; len: 13; v_gene: TRBV29-1; j_gene: TRBJ1-1; CDR3nt: TGCAGCGCAGGGATTAACAGATACACTGAAGCTTTCTTT; CDR3aa: CSAGINRYTEAFF
abundance: many; d_gene: TRBD1; len: 13; v_gene: TRBV6-5; j_gene: TRBJ2-4; CDR3nt: TGTGCCAGCGACCCACAGGGGGCGGGCATTCAGTACTTC; CDR3aa: CASDPQGAGIQYF
abundance: many; d_gene: TRBD1; len: 15; v_gene: TRBV28; j_gene: TRBJ2-7; CDR3nt: TGTGCCAGCAGTCTAACAGGGGTGGACTCCTACGAGCAGTACTTC; CDR3aa: CASSLTGVDSYEQYF
abundance: -; d_gene: -; len: 16; v_gene: TRBV6-5; j_gene: TRBJ1-1; CDR3nt: TGTGCCAGCAGTTACTCGATGAGGGCAGGGAACACTGAAGCTTTCTTT; CDR3aa: CASSYSMRAGNTEAFF
abundance: many; d_gene: -; len: 13; v_gene: TRBV11-1; j_gene: TRBJ2-7; CDR3nt: TGTGCCAGCAGCCCCGGGTTTCGATACGAGCAGTACTTC; CDR3aa: CASSPGFRYEQYF
abundance: -; d_gene: -; len: 13; v_gene: TRBV6-5; j_gene: TRBJ1-6; CDR3nt: TGTGCCAGTCGGTGGGTAGGGAATTCACCCCTCCACTTT; CDR3aa: CASRWVGNSPLHF
abundance: -; d_gene: -; len: 14; v_gene: TRBV12-3/TRBV12-4; j_gene: TRBJ1-1; CDR3nt: TGTGCCAGCAGTTTAGCGACTTTGAACACTGAAGCTTTCTTT; CDR3aa: CASSLATLNTEAFF
abundance: many; d_gene: -; len: 15; v_gene: TRBV12-3/TRBV12-4; j_gene: TRBJ1-2; CDR3nt: TGTGCCAGCAGTTTGTATCCAGGGGCAATAGGAGGCTACACCTTC; CDR3aa: CASSLYPGAIGGYTF
abundance: -; d_gene: -; len: 12; v_gene: TRBV11-2; j_gene: TRBJ2-7; CDR3nt: TGTGCCAGCAGCACGGGACCTTGGGAGCAGTACTTC; CDR3aa: CASSTGPWEQYF
abundance: -; d_gene: -; len: 14; v_gene: TRBV3-1; j_gene: TRBJ1-5; CDR3nt: TGTGCCAGCAGTTACACCCTGTTGAATCAGCCCCAGCATTTT; CDR3aa: CASSYTLLNQPQHF
abundance: -; d_gene: TRBD2; len: 15; v_gene: TRBV6-1; j_gene: TRBJ2-7; CDR3nt: TGTGCCAGCAGTACCACTAGCGGCCCAACCTACGAGCAGTACTTC; CDR3aa: CASSTTSGPTYEQYF
abundance: many; d_gene: -; len: 14; v_gene: TRBV2; j_gene: TRBJ2-7; CDR3nt: TGTGCCAGCAGTGGGACTACCACCACCTACGAGCAGTACTTC; CDR3aa: CASSGTTTTYEQYF
abundance: -; d_gene: TRBD1; len: 16; v_gene: TRBV20-1; j_gene: TRBJ2-7; CDR3nt: TGCAGTGCGGGAGGGACCCGGGGACAGGGTTCCTACGAGCAGTACTTC; CDR3aa: CSAGGTRGQGSYEQYF
abundance: many; d_gene: -; len: 14; v_gene: TRBV5-1; j_gene: TRBJ2-5; CDR3nt: TGCGCCAGCAGCTTGGAGCGTGGGGAAGAGACCCAGTACTTC; CDR3aa: CASSLERGEETQYF
abundance: few; d_gene: TRBD1; len: 13; v_gene: TRBV12-3/TRBV12-4; j_gene: TRBJ2-7; CDR3nt: TGTGCCAGCTGGGACAGCAACGCCTACGAGCAGTACTTC; CDR3aa: CASWDSNAYEQYF
abundance: -; d_gene: TRBD1; len: 15; v_gene: TRBV9; j_gene: TRBJ1-2; CDR3nt: TGTGCCAGCAGCGAGGACAGGGCCGCTAACTATGGCTACACCTTC; CDR3aa: CASSEDRAANYGYTF
abundance: many; d_gene: TRBD2; len: 11; v_gene: TRBV20-1; j_gene: TRBJ2-7; CDR3nt: TGCGGGGGGGAGGGTAGGTACGAGCAGTACTTC; CDR3aa: CGGEGRYEQYF
abundance: -; d_gene: -; len: 14; v_gene: TRBV6-2/TRBV6-3; j_gene: TRBJ2-7; CDR3nt: TGTGCCAGCAGCACTTCATGGGGGAGCAACGAGCAGTACTTC; CDR3aa: CASSTSWGSNEQYF
abundance: few; d_gene: -; len: 15; v_gene: TRBV12-3/TRBV12-4; j_gene: TRBJ1-2; CDR3nt: TGTGCCAGCAGCTACAATCTCCGGGACACCTATGGCTACACCTTC; CDR3aa: CASSYNLRDTYGYTF
abundance: -; d_gene: TRBD1; len: 15; v_gene: TRBV11-2; j_gene: TRBJ2-7; CDR3nt: TGTGCCAGCAGCTTCGATCAGGGGGCGGGCTACGAGCAGTACTTC; CDR3aa: CASSFDQGAGYEQYF
abundance: -; d_gene: -; len: 11; v_gene: TRBV20-1; j_gene: TRBJ1-6; CDR3nt: TGCAGTGCCGGTGGGGGTTCACCCCTCCACTTT; CDR3aa: CSAGGGSPLHF
abundance: many; d_gene: TRBD2; len: 13; v_gene: TRBV2; j_gene: TRBJ2-3; CDR3nt: TGTGCCAGTGCGGGGGAACACACAGATACGCAGTATTTT; CDR3aa: CASAGEHTDTQYF
abundance: -; d_gene: -; len: 16; v_gene: TRBV6-1; j_gene: TRBJ1-1; CDR3nt: TGTGCCAGCAGTGCCCTCACAGTAATCATGAACACTGAAGCTTTCTTT; CDR3aa: CASSALTVIMNTEAFF
abundance: many; d_gene: TRBD1; len: 14; v_gene: TRBV6-2/TRBV6-3; j_gene: TRBJ1-1; CDR3nt: TGTGCCAGCACCCCGGGGACAGGGAACACTGAAGCTTTCTTT; CDR3aa: CASTPGTGNTEAFF
abundance: many; d_gene: -; len: 13; v_gene: TRBV12-3/TRBV12-4; j_gene: TRBJ2-7; CDR3nt: TGTGCCAGCAGTTTCGGGACGGGTGGCGAGCAGTACTTC; CDR3aa: CASSFGTGGEQYF
abundance: many; d_gene: -; len: 15; v_gene: TRBV11-2; j_gene: TRBJ1-5; CDR3nt: TGTGCCAGCAGCTTAGACGGAAGTAGAGGTCAGCCCCAGCATTTT; CDR3aa: CASSLDGSRGQPQHF
abundance: -; d_gene: TRBD1; len: 14; v_gene: TRBV6-1; j_gene: TRBJ2-2; CDR3nt: TGTGCCAGCAGCCGGGACAGGGCCACCGGGGAGCTGTTTTTT; CDR3aa: CASSRDRATGELFF